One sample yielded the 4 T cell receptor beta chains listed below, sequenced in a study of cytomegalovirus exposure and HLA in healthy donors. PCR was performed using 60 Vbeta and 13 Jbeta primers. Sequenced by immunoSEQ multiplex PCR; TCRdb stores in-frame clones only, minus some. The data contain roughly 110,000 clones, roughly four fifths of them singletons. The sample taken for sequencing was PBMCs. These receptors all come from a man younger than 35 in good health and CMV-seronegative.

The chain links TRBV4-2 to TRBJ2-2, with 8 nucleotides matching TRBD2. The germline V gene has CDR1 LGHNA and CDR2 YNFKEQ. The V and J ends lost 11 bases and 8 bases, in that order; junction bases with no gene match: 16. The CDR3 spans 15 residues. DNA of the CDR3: TGTGCCGCATCGGCGGGACTAGTGAGTGAGGGGGAGCTGTTTTTT. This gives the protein CAASAGLVSEGELFF.

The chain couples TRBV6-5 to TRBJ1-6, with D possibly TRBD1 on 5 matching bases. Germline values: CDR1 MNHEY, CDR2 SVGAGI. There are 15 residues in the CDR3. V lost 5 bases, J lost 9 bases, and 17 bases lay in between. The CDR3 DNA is TGTGCCAGCAGTGGGGGGTGGCAGGCGTCTTCACCCCTCCACTTT. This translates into CASSGGWQASSPLHF.

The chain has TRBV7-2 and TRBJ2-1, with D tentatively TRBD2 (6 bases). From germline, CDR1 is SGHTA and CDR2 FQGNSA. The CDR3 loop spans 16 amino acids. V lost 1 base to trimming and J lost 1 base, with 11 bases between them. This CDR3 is CASSLVGGVSYNEQFF. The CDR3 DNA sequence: TGTGCCAGCAGCTTAGTGGGCGGGGTGTCCTACAATGAGCAGTTCTTC.

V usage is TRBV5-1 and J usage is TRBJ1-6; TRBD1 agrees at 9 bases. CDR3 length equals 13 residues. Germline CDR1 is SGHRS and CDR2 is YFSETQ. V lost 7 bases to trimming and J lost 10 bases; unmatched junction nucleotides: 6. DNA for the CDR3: TGCGCCAGCCGGGACAGGGTAAACTCACCCCTCCACTTT. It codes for CASRDRVNSPLHF. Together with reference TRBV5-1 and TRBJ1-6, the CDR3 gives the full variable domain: KAGVTQTPRYLIKTRGQQVTLSCSPISGHRSVSWYQQTPGQGLQFLFEYFSETQRNKGNFPGRFSGRQFSNSRSEMNVSTLELGDSALYLCASRDRVNSPLHFGNGTRLTVT.